This passage covers 17 T cell receptor beta chains from one sample sequenced in a study of T cells after yellow fever vaccination. Via MiXCR, TCRdb re-called the 5' RACE reads, giving one row per CDR3 protein. This sample has 25,000 to 30,000 distinct CDR3 sequences, with roughly 6.3% found just once. The specimen was PBMCs, either bulk or a sorted T-cell subset (CD4+, CD8+, memory, or dextramer-sorted; not recorded which), collected on the day of the yellow fever booster vaccination. Every receptor here comes from a man younger than 45 who received the YFV17D yellow fever vaccine.

The chain links TRBV10-2 to TRBJ2-2; TRBD2 matches at 11 bases. The V gene end was trimmed by 6 bases and the J gene end by 1 base; junction bases not matched to a gene: 4. The CDR3 runs to 16 residues. Germline assignment: CDR1 WSHSY and CDR2 SAAADI. CDR3 nucleotide sequence: TGCGCCAGCAGCTCGGGGACTAGCGGGAACACCGGGGAGCTGTTTTTT. Translation: CASSSGTSGNTGELFF.

The chain is built from TRBV7-6 and TRBJ2-1; TRBD2 agrees at 8 bases. Per germline, CDR1 SGHVS and CDR2 FNYEAQ. V trimming: 3 bases; J trimming: 0 bases; junction bases outside the gene matches: 1. This CDR3 contains 15 residues. The CDR3 DNA reads TGTGCCAGCAGCTTTAGCGGGGCCTCCTACAATGAGCAGTTCTTC. Translated, it gives CASSFSGASYNEQFF.

In the case of this clonotype: This could be a read error, since a much larger clone is one nucleotide away. The V and J genes are TRBV4-3 and TRBJ2-5; 14 bases match TRBD2. The CDR3 is made up of 15 amino acids. Germline assignment: CDR1 LGHNA and CDR2 YSLEER. Here the CDR3 reads CANSEGTSGSGTQYF. The CDR3 coding sequence is TGCGCCAACAGCGAAGGGACTAGCGGGAGTGGGACCCAGTACTTC.

This clonotype was detected only once. The chain joins TRBV20-1 to TRBJ2-5, with 8 bases aligning to TRBD1. The CDR3 has 13 residues. Germline loops: CDR1 DFQATT, CDR2 SNEGSKA (reference sequence). V was clipped by 5 bases and J by 4 bases; unmatched bases: 6. The CDR3 loop reads CSAEAQGGETQYF. The CDR3 coding sequence is TGCAGTGCTGAAGCACAGGGGGGAGAGACCCAGTACTTC.

This clonotype appeared many times. The gene calls are TRBV19 and TRBJ1-2, with 9 bases identical to TRBD1. Germline loops: CDR1 LNHDA, CDR2 SQIVND (reference sequence). The CDR3 is 14 amino acids. The J segment lost 6 bases and the V segment lost 5 bases, leaving 7 bases of the junction unmatched. This CDR3 reads CASSVRDRVNGYTF. DNA of the CDR3: TGTGCCAGTAGTGTCCGGGACAGGGTCAATGGCTACACCTTC.

This clonotype was observed many times. The chain combines TRBV28 with TRBJ2-3; 10 positions match TRBD2. The V segment lost 6 bases and the J segment 6 bases; nucleotides outside the gene matches: 18. CDR3 length: 18 residues. The germline V gene has CDR1 MDHEN and CDR2 SYDVKM. The DNA for the CDR3 is TGTGCCAGCAGCACCCTCACGGAGAGAAGCGGGAGGGGGGATACGCAGTATTTT. Its translation is CASSTLTERSGRGDTQYF.

This clonotype was found many times. This chain uses TRBV7-2 with TRBJ1-1; 8 bases align to TRBD1. Trimming cost V 3 bases and J 5 bases; bases outside gene matches: 5. Germline V gives CDR1 SGHTA, CDR2 FQGNSA. CDR3 length: 14 amino acids. DNA of the CDR3: TGTGCCAGCAGCTTTCAGGGGGCATTGACTGAAGCTTTCTTT. This codes for CASSFQGALTEAFF.

Ten or more counts support this clonotype. The J gene is TRBJ1-1, the V gene TRBV18; 7 positions match TRBD1. Germline CDR1 KGHSH, CDR2 LQKENI. The CDR3 covers 13 residues. J was trimmed by 0 bases and V by 10 bases; bases with no gene match: 5. The CDR3 DNA is TGTGCCACCAGACAGGGCGTGAACACTGAAGCTTTCTTT. This gives the protein CATRQGVNTEAFF.

The V gene is TRBV29-1, the J gene TRBJ1-2; D uncertain. The V end lost 3 bases, the J end lost 2 bases, and 7 bases lay between the germline ends. Germline CDR1 is SQVTM and CDR2 is ANQGSEA. This CDR3 has 12 residues. CDR3 coding DNA: TGCAGCGTTGATCGGGCGAACTATGGCTACACCTTC. This translates into CSVDRANYGYTF. Together with reference TRBV29-1 and TRBJ1-2, the CDR3 gives the full variable domain: SAVISQKPSRDICQRGTSLTIQCQVDSQVTMMFWYRQQPGQSLTLIATANQGSEATYESGFVIDKFPISRPNLTFSTLTVSNMSPEDSSIYLCSVDRANYGYTFGSGTRLTVV.

This clonotype was observed at least ten times. This sequence joins TRBV7-9 and TRBJ2-3, with no clear D. The germline V gene encodes CDR1 SEHNR and CDR2 FQNEAQ (reference sequence). The CDR3 totals 11 residues. The V and J ends lost 8 bases and 7 bases respectively, with 10 bases between them. CDR3 nucleotide sequence: TGTGCCAGCGGTATTAAGAATACGCAGTATTTT. It specifies CASGIKNTQYF.

This clonotype showed up many times. This chain links TRBV12-3 or TRBV12-4 with TRBJ2-7; TRBD2 matches at 8 bases. The ends lost 6 bases at V and 3 bases at J; junction bases unmatched: 13. This CDR3 contains 16 residues. In DNA form, the CDR3 reads TGTGCCAGCAGCTTCTTAGTCGGGAGGGAAAACTACGAGCAGTACTTC. The encoded protein is CASSFLVGRENYEQYF.

About this clonotype itself: A much larger clone differs by one base, so this may be a read error. V gene TRBV6-2 or TRBV6-3 combines with J gene TRBJ2-6; the D call may be TRBD1 or TRBD2 (5 bases each). The CDR3 sequence is 16 residues long. The germline V gene has CDR1 MNHEY and CDR2 SVGEGT. The CDR3 DNA reads TGTGCCAGCAGGAGAACCGAGGGCTCTGGGGCCAACGTCCAGACTTTC. Its translation: CASRRTEGSGANVQTF.

The sample holds many counts of this clonotype. The chain carries TRBV6-5 and TRBJ2-7; 7 nucleotides agree with TRBD1. Germline loops: CDR1 MNHEY, CDR2 SVGAGI. This CDR3 spans 14 amino acids. Trimming took 5 bases from V and 2 from J; bases not matched to a gene: 6. The CDR3 sequence: CASSQGVGAYEQYF. DNA of the CDR3: TGTGCCAGCAGTCAGGGGGTTGGGGCCTACGAGCAGTACTTC.

The sample holds one count of this clonotype. One end of the junction does not line up with germline, which may come from a read error. V is TRBV29-1 and J is TRBJ1-5; D remains ambiguous. Germline-derived CDR1 and CDR2 are SQVTM and ANQGSEA. CDR3 length: 16 residues. The CDR3 is CSVSFGLAYSNKPQHF. DNA for the CDR3: TGCAGCGTTAGTTTCGGACTTGCCTATAGCAATAAGCCCCAGCATTTT.

Turning to this clonotype: This sequence may be a read error, since a much larger clone differs from it by one base. The V and J genes are TRBV5-1 and TRBJ2-7, with 8 bases fitting TRBD1. Losses at the gene ends were 3 bases for V and 7 bases for J; bases not matched to a gene: 9. CDR1 is SGHRS, CDR2 YFSETQ, per germline. This CDR3 has 14 residues. The CDR3 here is CASSSGQGMREQYF. The CDR3 region has the DNA TGCGCCAGCAGCTCCGGACAGGGAATGAGGGAGCAGTACTTC.

This sequence joins TRBV19 and TRBJ1-4; D is possibly TRBD1 (5 bases). CDR1 and CDR2 (germline): LNHDA, SQIVND (reference sequence). V lost 8 bases and J 7 bases, leaving 17 bases between the germline ends. The CDR3 has 14 residues. CDR3 region: CASRPGGFREKLFF. CDR3 nucleotide sequence: TGTGCCAGTCGACCTGGGGGGTTTCGTGAAAAACTGTTTTTT.

This clonotype was observed a handful of times. This chain links TRBV6-2 or TRBV6-3 with TRBJ2-4; maybe TRBD2 (6 bases). The CDR3 is 16 amino acids. Germline V lookup: CDR1 MNHEY, CDR2 SVGEGT. V was shortened by 0 bases and J by 0 bases, with 9 bases between the two germline ends. CDR3 sequence reads: CASSYSWGVAKNIQYF. The CDR3 bases are TGTGCCAGCAGTTACTCGTGGGGGGTAGCCAAAAACATTCAGTACTTC.